This TCR beta chain is from a study of blood T cell repertoires in COVID-19. About the research overall: COVID-19 samples, acute and convalescent, were from the United States, Italy and Spain. PBMCs, B-cell-depleted T cells, or T cells provided the cDNA or gDNA that made up the material.

Methods used by the authors: Scientists estimated how many nucleated cells there were by amplifying reference gene primers. Profiled with immunoSEQ multiplex PCR; TCRdb holds only in-frame clones, not every one. V and J calls and clone size are given by that table; D and trimming were obtained from the DNA. The sample holds roughly 390,000 clones; 85% are singletons and the top ten take around 3.4%. Germline V gene lookup returns CDR1 SGHDN and CDR2 FVKESK. Trimming cost V 3 bases and J 4 bases; bases outside gene matches: 0. The CDR3 consists of 14 residues. The clonotype was recovered from a woman under 30 with acute or convalescent COVID-19. Sequencing was carried out using peripheral blood. This sequence joins TRBV14 and TRBJ2-2; TRBD1 agrees at 9 bases. The CDR3 nucleotides are TGTGCCAGCAGCCAGGACAGGGGCACCGGGGAGCTGTTTTTT. Translating gives CASSQDRGTGELFF. The full variable domain, its missing parts supplied by reference TRBV14 and TRBJ2-2, is EAGVTQFPSHSVIEKGQTVTLRCDPISGHDNLYWYRRVMGKEIKFLLHFVKESKQDESGMPNNRFLAERTGGTYSTLKVQPAELEDSGVYFCASSQDRGTGELFFGEGSRLTVL.